The present T cell receptor beta chain was sequenced within a study of naive and memory T cell subsets. The study's findings and limits: There was no ground truth to check naive and memory subset results. Especially in CD8 cells, naive repertoires contained a few larger clonotypes, possibly CD45RA-re-expressing memory cells. TCR counts from RNA may reflect activation-linked expression changes.

CMV status came from CD4+ IFNgamma after overnight CMV lysate stimulation. Two oligonucleotides, mixed equimolar, formed the beta constant-region primer covering TRBC1 and TRBC2. Ligated cDNA was amplified by four rounds of PCR with nested alpha and beta constant-region primers and SP2. An oligonucleotide with the SP2 primer and a 12-nucleotide UMI was ligated to the cDNA 3' end. Via MiXCR, TCRdb re-called the UMI-ligation and nested PCR reads, giving one row per CDR3 protein. Of under 150,000 distinct CDR3 sequences detected, approximately 20% appear once; the ten largest clones hold around 0.63%. The CDR3 is 17 residues long. The V and J ends lost 2 bases and 5 bases respectively, with 19 bases between them. Germline V lookup: CDR1 MNHNY, CDR2 SVGAGI (reference sequence). Of note for this clonotype: The antigen remains unidentified.

The clonotype was recovered from a human donor in good health. The chain joins TRBV6-6 to TRBJ2-1; the D gene is possibly TRBD1 (5 bases). The sample comprised naive CD8+ T cells from blood. CDR3: CASSYVAWQGGDNEQFF. In DNA, the CDR3 is TGTGCCAGCAGTTACGTCGCGTGGCAGGGTGGTGACAATGAGCAGTTCTTC.